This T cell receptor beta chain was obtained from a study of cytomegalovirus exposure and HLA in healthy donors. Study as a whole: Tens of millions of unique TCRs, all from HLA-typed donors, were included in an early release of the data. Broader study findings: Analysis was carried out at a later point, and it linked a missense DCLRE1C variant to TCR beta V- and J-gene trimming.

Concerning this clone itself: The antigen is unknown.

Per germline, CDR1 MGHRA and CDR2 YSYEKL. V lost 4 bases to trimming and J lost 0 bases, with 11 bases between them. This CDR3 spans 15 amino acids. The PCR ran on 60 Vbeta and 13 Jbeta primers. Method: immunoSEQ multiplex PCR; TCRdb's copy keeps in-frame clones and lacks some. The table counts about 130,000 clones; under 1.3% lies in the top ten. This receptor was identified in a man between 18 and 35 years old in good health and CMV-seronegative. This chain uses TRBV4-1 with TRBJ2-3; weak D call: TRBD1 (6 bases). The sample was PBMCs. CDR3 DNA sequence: TGCGCCAGCAGCCCCCGGGACAAGAGCACAGATACGCAGTATTTT. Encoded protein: CASSPRDKSTDTQYF.